Below, 21 T cell receptor beta chains from the same sample are listed, as sequenced in a study of T-cell memory formation after mild COVID-19. TCRdb fed the 5' RACE reads into MiXCR, producing one record per CDR3 protein. The sample contains approximately 570,000 distinct CDR3 sequences, more than 15% of which appear only once. The specimen was PBMCs or a T cell subset sorted from them (not recorded which). These receptors all come from an adult woman who had mild COVID-19 (a few samples of this study predate the infection). Cell type and time point are not known.

This clonotype was recorded a few times. This chain uses TRBV20-1 with TRBJ2-7; 8 bases line up with TRBD2. The V gene end was trimmed by 5 bases and the J gene end by 5 bases; junction bases not matched to a gene: 20. CDR3 length: 17 residues. The germline CDR1 and CDR2 sequences are DFQATT and SNEGSKA (reference sequence). CDR3 sequence reads: CSASPAERGSGADEQYF. CDR3 in DNA: TGCAGTGCTTCCCCCGCCGAGCGGGGGTCCGGCGCGGACGAGCAGTACTTC.

This clonotype appeared a few times. CDR3 DNA: TGTGCCAGCAGCTCCACCCTTTCCTCCCGACTCTACGAGCAGTACTTC. This sequence encodes CASSSTLSSRLYEQYF. The chain employs TRBV13 and TRBJ2-7, with D uncertain. Germline-derived CDR1 and CDR2 are PRHDT and FYEKMQ (reference sequence). The CDR3 has 16 amino acids. Trimming cost V 4 bases and J 3 bases, with 19 bases left between them.

The chain carries TRBV12-3 or TRBV12-4 and TRBJ1-4, with D possibly being TRBD1 (5 bases). V was clipped by 2 bases and J by 10 bases, with 11 bases between them. The CDR3 has 13 residues. The CDR3 nucleotides are TGTGCCAGCAGTTTACGACAGCGCGGAAAACTGTTTTTT. As protein: CASSLRQRGKLFF.

CDR3 sequence: CASRGYSNQPQHF. CDR3 in DNA: TGTGCCAGCAGGGGATATAGCAATCAGCCCCAGCATTTT. The J gene is TRBJ1-5, the V gene TRBV7-2; D is ambiguous. Trimming took 6 bases from V and 0 from J, leaving 6 bases between them. CDR3 size: 13 residues. The germline CDR1 and CDR2 sequences are SGHTA and FQGNSA.

The chain joins TRBV18 to TRBJ2-3; 16 bases are shared with TRBD2. Losses at the gene ends were 3 bases for V and 2 bases for J; bases not matched to a gene: 5. There are 18 residues in the CDR3. Germline V gene data show CDR1 as KGHSH and CDR2 as LQKENI. CDR3 nucleotides: TGTGCCAGCTCACCGGCCGGGACTAGCGGGAGGGACACAGATACGCAGTATTTT. Its protein product is CASSPAGTSGRDTDTQYF. Using reference TRBV18 and TRBJ2-3 for the parts outside the CDR3, the full variable domain is NAGVMQNPRHLVRRRGQEARLRCSPMKGHSHVYWYRQLPEEGLKFMVYLQKENIIDESGMPKERFSAEFPKEGPSILRIQQVVRGDSAAYFCASSPAGTSGRDTDTQYFGPGTRLTVL.

At least ten counts were recorded for this clonotype. CDR3 amino acids: CASSQDPPRTSGGLNEQFF. The CDR3 DNA sequence: TGCGCCAGCAGCCAAGATCCCCCGAGGACTAGCGGGGGCCTGAATGAGCAGTTCTTC. This chain links TRBV4-3 with TRBJ2-1; 13 nucleotides match TRBD2. With 0 bases clipped from V and 7 bases from J, the junction kept 12 bases outside the gene matches. The CDR3 spans 19 residues. The germline V gene encodes CDR1 LGHNA and CDR2 YSLEER.

V usage is TRBV5-1 and J usage is TRBJ1-5, with TRBD1 matching 8 bases. Germline trimming cut 4 bases from V and 7 bases from J; bases unmatched to any gene: 7. Per the germline V gene, CDR1 is SGHRS and CDR2 is YFSETQ. The CDR3 has 14 amino acids. The CDR3 protein is CASSPGQGEQPQHF. CDR3 nucleotide sequence: TGCGCCAGCAGCCCCGGACAGGGTGAGCAGCCCCAGCATTTT.

The J gene is TRBJ2-3, the V gene TRBV5-1; 11 positions agree with TRBD2. Germline CDR1 is SGHRS and CDR2 is YFSETQ. There are 18 residues in the CDR3. Trimming at V came to 1 base and at J to 0 bases, leaving 7 bases not matched to a gene. CDR3 in DNA: TGCGCCAGCAGCTTGTTGGTGACTAGCGGGACTAGCACAGATACGCAGTATTTT. This gives the protein CASSLLVTSGTSTDTQYF.

The rearrangement links TRBV4-1 to TRBJ1-1, with unresolved D. V was pared by 1 base and J by 0 bases, with 6 bases between. Germline V gene data show CDR1 as MGHRA and CDR2 as YSYEKL. The CDR3 covers 14 residues. Here the CDR3 DNA reads TGCGCCAGCAGCCAAGCCCTGATGAACACTGAAGCTTTCTTT. This translates into CASSQALMNTEAFF.

The rearrangement uses TRBV7-6 and TRBJ2-3, with 11 bases matching TRBD2. Germline V gives CDR1 SGHVS, CDR2 FNYEAQ. J gave up 2 bases and V 5 bases, and 9 bases lay outside the gene matches. The CDR3 totals 17 residues. The CDR3 DNA sequence: TGTGCCAGCAGCATATCTAGCGGGGGGACTAACACAGATACGCAGTATTTT. This sequence encodes CASSISSGGTNTDTQYF.

In this sample, this clonotype turned up many times. CDR3 sequence: CASSSHRATDTEAFF. The CDR3 DNA reads TGTGCCAGCAGTTCCCACAGGGCCACGGACACTGAAGCTTTCTTT. This sequence joins TRBV12-3 or TRBV12-4 and TRBJ1-1; tentative D call: TRBD1 (6 bases). V was shortened by 4 bases and J by 3 bases, with 15 bases between the two germline ends. The CDR3 spans 15 residues.

This clonotype came up a few times. This chain connects TRBV12-3 or TRBV12-4 to TRBJ2-6, with 7 positions matching TRBD1. CDR3 size: 19 residues. Trimming removed 3 bases from V and 0 bases from J; junction bases left unmatched: 11. CDR3 DNA: TGTGCCAGCAGTTTCCCCAGGGGGAGCCTAGCCTCTGGGGCCAACGTCCTGACTTTC. Translated: CASSFPRGSLASGANVLTF.

The chain carries TRBV20-1 and TRBJ1-1; TRBD1 might be the D (6 bases). Between the trimmed V and J ends, which lost 1 base and 0 bases, there was a span of 9 bases. Germline CDR1 reads DFQATT; CDR2 reads SNEGSKA (reference sequence). The CDR3 length is 14 residues. The chain's CDR3 is CSARVDRLNTEAFF. CDR3 in DNA: TGCAGTGCTAGAGTTGACAGGTTGAACACTGAAGCTTTCTTT.

This clonotype was seen a handful of times. The rearrangement joins TRBV7-3 to TRBJ1-1; 10 positions match TRBD1. V lost 3 bases, J lost 7 bases, and 5 bases stayed unmatched. The germline gives CDR1 SGHTA, CDR2 FQGTGA. There are 14 residues in the CDR3. CDR3 bases: TGTGCCAGCAGCTTGGGACAGGGGCTAGTTGAAGCTTTCTTT. It translates to CASSLGQGLVEAFF.

V and J are TRBV5-1 and TRBJ2-5; the D call may be TRBD1 or TRBD2 (5 bases each). Trimming stripped 2 bases from V and 2 bases from J, with 10 bases between. The germline gives CDR1 SGHRS, CDR2 YFSETQ. This CDR3 has 14 amino acids. CDR3 sequence (DNA): TGCGCCAGCAGCTTCCGGGACGTACAAGAGACCCAGTACTTC. Its protein product is CASSFRDVQETQYF.

This clonotype has just a few counts. The chain combines TRBV20-1 with TRBJ2-1; TRBD2 aligns across 9 bases. The V segment lost 3 bases and the J segment 7 bases; nucleotides outside the gene matches: 4. Germline V gene lookup returns CDR1 DFQATT and CDR2 SNEGSKA (reference sequence). The CDR3 has 13 residues. CDR3 amino acids: CSARASGKNEQFF. For the CDR3, the DNA is TGCAGTGCTAGGGCTAGCGGGAAGAATGAGCAGTTCTTC.

This clonotype was counted a few times. This chain joins TRBV5-1 and TRBJ2-7; either TRBD1 or TRBD2 may fit D (5 bases each). V lost 5 bases and J lost 6, with 15 bases in between. Per the germline V gene, CDR1 is SGHRS and CDR2 is YFSETQ. CDR3 length: 13 amino acids. The CDR3 DNA sequence: TGCGCCAGCAGTTGGGGGTCCCTGTCCGAGCAGTACTTC. Its translation is CASSWGSLSEQYF.

CDR3 bases: TGTGCCAGCAGCTTAGAGAAGGGGTACCAAATTTCACCCCTCCACTTT. Its protein is CASSLEKGYQISPLHF. The chain combines TRBV7-9 with TRBJ1-6; a possible D gene is TRBD1 (5 bases). Trimming removed 1 base from V and 9 bases from J, with 16 bases in between. This CDR3 is built from 16 residues. The germline V gene has CDR1 SEHNR and CDR2 FQNEAQ (reference sequence).

J is TRBJ2-3 and V is TRBV7-2; 7 bases are a match to TRBD1. Per the germline V gene, CDR1 is SGHTA and CDR2 is FQGNSA. The CDR3 totals 17 residues. V lost 2 bases and J lost 4; bases outside the gene matches: 12. As DNA, the CDR3 is TGTGCCAGCAGCTTATGGGGACAGATTAGCCCCCCAGATACGCAGTATTTT. This gives the protein CASSLWGQISPPDTQYF.

V and J are TRBV10-3 and TRBJ2-7; D not resolved. The CDR3 runs 13 residues. Trimming removed 6 bases at V and 6 bases at J, with 15 bases between. Germline-derived CDR1 and CDR2 are ENHRY and SYGVKD. DNA for the CDR3: TGTGCCATCAGCCCGGACCCCGTGGCCGAGCAGTACTTC. Its protein product is CAISPDPVAEQYF.

A few counts support this clonotype. The rearrangement links TRBV12-3 or TRBV12-4 to TRBJ2-1; 8 positions agree with TRBD2. The junction had 8 bases not matched to a gene; V was cut back by 3 bases and J by 10 bases. The CDR3 consists of 14 residues. The CDR3 nucleotides are TGTGCCAGCAGTTTCAGCGGGAGAGTCCGGGAGCAGTTCTTC. This codes for CASSFSGRVREQFF.